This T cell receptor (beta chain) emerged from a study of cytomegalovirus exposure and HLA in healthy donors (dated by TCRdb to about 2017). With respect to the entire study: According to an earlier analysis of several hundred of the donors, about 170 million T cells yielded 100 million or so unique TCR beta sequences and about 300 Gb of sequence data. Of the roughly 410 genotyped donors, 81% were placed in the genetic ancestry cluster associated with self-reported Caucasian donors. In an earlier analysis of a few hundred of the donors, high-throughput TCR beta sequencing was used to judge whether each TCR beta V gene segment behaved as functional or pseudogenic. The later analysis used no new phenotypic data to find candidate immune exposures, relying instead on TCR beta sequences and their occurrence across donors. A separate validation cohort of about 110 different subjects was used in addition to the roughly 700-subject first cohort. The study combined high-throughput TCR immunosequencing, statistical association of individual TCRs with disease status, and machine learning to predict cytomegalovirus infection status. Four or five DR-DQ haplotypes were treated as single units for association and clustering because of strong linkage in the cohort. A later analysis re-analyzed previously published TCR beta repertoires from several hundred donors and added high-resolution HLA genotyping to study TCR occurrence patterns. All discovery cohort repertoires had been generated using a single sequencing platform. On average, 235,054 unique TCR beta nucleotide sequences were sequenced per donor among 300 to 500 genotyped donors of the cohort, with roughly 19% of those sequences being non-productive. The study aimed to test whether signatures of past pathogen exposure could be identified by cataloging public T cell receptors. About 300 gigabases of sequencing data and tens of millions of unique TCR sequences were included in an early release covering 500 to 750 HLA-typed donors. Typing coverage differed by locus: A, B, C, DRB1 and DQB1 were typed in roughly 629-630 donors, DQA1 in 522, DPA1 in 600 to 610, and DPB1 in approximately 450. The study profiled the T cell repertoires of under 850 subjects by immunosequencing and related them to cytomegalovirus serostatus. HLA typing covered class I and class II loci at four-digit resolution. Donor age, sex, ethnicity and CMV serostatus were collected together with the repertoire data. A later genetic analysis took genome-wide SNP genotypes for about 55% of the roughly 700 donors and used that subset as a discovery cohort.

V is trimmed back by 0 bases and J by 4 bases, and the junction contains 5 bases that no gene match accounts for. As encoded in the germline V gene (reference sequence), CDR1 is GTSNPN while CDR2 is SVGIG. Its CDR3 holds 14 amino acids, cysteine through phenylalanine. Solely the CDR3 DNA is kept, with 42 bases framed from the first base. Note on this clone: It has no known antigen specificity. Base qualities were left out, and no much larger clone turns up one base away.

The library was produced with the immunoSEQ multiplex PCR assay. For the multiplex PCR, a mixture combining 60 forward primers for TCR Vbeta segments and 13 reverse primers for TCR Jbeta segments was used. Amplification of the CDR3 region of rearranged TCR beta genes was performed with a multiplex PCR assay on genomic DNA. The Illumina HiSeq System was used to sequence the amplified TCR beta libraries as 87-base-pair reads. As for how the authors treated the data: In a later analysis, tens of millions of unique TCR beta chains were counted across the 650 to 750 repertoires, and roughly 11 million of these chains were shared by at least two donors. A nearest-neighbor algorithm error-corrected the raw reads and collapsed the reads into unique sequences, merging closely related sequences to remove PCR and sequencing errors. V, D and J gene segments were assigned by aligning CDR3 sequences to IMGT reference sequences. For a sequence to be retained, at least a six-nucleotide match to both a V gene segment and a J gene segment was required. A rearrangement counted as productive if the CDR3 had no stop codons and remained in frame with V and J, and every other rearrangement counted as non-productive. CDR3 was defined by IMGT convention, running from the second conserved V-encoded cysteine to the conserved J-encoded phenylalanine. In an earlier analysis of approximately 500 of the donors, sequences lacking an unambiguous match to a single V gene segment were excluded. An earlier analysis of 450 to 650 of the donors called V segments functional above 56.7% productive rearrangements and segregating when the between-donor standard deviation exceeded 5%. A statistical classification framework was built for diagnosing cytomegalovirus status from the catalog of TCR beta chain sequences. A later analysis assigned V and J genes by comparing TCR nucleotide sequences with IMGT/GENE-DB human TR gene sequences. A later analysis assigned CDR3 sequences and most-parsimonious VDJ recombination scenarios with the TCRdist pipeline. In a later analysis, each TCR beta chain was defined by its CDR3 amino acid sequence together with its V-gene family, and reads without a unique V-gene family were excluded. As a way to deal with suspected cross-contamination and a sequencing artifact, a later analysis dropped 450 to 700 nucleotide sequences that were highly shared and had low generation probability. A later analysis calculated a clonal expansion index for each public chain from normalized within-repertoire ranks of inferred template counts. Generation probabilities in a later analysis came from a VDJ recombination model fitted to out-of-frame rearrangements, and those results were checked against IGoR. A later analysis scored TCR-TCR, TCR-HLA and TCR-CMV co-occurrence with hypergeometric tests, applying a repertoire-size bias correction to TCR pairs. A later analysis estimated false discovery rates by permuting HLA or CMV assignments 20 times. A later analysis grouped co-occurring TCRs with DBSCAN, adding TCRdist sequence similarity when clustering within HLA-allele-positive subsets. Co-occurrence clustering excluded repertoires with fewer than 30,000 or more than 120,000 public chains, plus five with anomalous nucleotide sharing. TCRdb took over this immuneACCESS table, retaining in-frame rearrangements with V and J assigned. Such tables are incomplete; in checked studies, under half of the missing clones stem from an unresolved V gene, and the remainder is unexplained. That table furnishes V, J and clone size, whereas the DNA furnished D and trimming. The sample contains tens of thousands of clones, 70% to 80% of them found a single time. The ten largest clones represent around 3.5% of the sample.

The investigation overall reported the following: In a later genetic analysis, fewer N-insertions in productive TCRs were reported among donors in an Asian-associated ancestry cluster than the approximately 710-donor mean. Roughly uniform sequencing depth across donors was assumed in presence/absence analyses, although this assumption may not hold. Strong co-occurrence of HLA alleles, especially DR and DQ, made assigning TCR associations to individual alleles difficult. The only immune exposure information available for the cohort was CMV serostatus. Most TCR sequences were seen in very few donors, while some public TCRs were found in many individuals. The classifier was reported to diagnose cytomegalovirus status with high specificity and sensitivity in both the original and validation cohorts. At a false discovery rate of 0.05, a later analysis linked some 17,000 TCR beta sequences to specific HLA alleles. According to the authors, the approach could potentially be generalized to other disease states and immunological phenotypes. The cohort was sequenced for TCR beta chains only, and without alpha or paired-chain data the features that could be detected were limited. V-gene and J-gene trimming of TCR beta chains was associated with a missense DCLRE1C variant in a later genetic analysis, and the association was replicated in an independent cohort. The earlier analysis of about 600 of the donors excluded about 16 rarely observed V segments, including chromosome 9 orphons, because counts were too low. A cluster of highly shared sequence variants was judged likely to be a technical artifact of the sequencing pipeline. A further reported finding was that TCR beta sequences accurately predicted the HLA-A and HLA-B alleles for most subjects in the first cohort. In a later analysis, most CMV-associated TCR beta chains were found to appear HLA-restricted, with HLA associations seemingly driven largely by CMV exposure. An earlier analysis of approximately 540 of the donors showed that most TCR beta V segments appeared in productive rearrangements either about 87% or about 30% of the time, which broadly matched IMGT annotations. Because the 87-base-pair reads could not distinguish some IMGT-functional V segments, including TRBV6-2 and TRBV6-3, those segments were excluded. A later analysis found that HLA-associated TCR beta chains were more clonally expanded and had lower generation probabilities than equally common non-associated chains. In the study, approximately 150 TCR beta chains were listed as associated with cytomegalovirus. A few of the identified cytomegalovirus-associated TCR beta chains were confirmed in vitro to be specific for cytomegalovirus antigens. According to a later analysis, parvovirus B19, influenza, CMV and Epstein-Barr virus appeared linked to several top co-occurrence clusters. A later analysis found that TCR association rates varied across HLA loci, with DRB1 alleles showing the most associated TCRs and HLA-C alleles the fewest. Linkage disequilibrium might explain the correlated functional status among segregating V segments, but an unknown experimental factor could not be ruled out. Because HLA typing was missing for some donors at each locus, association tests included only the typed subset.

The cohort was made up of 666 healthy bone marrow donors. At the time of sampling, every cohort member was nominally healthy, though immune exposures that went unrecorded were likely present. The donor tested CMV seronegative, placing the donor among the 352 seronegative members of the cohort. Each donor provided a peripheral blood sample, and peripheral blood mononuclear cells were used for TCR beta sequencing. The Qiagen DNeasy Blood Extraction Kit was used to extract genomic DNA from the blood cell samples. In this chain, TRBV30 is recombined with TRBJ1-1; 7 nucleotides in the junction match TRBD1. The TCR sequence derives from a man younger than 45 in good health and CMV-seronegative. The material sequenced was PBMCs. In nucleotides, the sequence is TGTGCCTGGAGTGTAAGAGGGGGCATCACTGAAGCTTTCTTT. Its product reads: CAWSVRGGITEAFF.